The present T cell receptor beta chain was sequenced within a study of blood T cell repertoires in COVID-19. The wider study: PBMCs, B-cell-depleted T cells, or T cells provided the cDNA or gDNA that made up the material.

The study recruited people aged about 18 to 90 years across about two dozen US areas. Participant reports of clinical history set cohort assignment. Germline V gene sequence: CDR1 SGDLS, CDR2 YYNGEE. V was shortened by 4 bases and J by 8 bases, with 15 bases between the two germline ends. CDR3 size: 13 residues. Libraries were prepared by immunoSEQ multiplex PCR; TCRdb keeps only in-frame clonotypes and omits some of them. This sample has a few hundred thousand clones; around 90% occur once, and the top ten carry roughly 14%. This clonotype originated in a woman between 50 and 59 years old with acute COVID-19. The genes are TRBV9 and TRBJ1-2, with a tentative D call TRBD1 (6 bases). Sample: PBMCs or T cells enriched from blood (not recorded which). The CDR3 protein is CASSLDSRMGYTF. CDR3 in DNA: TGTGCCAGCAGCCTGGACAGCCGGATGGGCTACACCTTC.